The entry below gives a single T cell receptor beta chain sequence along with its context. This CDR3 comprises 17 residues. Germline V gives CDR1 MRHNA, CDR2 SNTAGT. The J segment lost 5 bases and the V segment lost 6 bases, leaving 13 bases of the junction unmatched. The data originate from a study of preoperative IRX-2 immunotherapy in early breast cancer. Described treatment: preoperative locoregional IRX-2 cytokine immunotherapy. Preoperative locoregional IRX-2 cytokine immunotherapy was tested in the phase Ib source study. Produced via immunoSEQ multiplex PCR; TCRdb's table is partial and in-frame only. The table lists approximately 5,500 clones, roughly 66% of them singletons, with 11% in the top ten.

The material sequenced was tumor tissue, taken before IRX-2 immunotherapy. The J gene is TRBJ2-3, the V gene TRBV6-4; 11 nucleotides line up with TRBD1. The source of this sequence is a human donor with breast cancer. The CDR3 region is CASRYNPGQGVRDTQYF. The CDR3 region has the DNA TGTGCCAGCAGGTATAATCCGGGACAGGGGGTCAGAGATACGCAGTATTTT.